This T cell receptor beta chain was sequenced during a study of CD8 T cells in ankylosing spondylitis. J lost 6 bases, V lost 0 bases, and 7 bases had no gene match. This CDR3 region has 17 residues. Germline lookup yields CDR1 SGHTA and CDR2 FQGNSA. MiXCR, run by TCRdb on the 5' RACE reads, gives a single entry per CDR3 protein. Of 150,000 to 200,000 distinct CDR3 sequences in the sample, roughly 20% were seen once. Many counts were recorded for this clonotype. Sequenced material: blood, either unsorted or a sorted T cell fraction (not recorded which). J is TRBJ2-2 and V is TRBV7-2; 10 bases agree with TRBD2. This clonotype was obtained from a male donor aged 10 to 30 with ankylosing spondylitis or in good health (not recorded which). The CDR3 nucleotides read TGTGCCAGCAGCTTAGCGCCTAGCGGGAGAGGGCCCGGGGAGCTGTTTTTT. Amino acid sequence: CASSLAPSGRGPGELFF.